One T cell receptor beta chain is described in this entry. It has no known antigen specificity. No quality values exist for individual bases; no much larger clone is one base distant. This sample stems from a study of shared T cell receptors in the human thymus (dated by TCRdb to the early 2020s). Regarding the research as a whole: The study investigated the way shared, self-reactive T-cell receptor alpha chains are produced in the human thymus.

The method behind the library was the immunoSEQ multiplex PCR assay. Sourced from immuneACCESS, this table was stored by TCRdb with only in-frame sequences that have V and J called. A share of the clones is absent; for the studies checked, an unresolved V gene accounts for under half, and the remainder has no known explanation. The sample table holds hundreds of thousands of clones, of which approximately 88% were seen once. The top ten hold roughly 0.0097% of the sample. V is clipped by 3 bases and J by 7 bases, and the sequence between their germline boundaries is 18 bases long. Reading the germline V gene gives CDR1 SGHVS and CDR2 FNYEAQ. Including cysteine and phenylalanine, the CDR3 has 15 amino acids. The only DNA kept is the CDR3, 45 bases in frame from the first base. These same data were also listed under a study on human thymus T cells. That second publication adds: Donors were immunologically healthy infants undergoing open corrective cardiac surgery for congenital heart defects in Finland. Thymus tissue was collected as surgical resects that were removed during corrective cardiac surgery. Biased V and J gene segment usage appeared to be present in both thymic and peripheral blood repertoires. The related research found that thymic TCR repertoires overlapped highly between unrelated individuals. TCR alpha and beta repertoires from roughly eight infant thymus samples and four related peripheral blood samples were characterized in the study. Donor ages ranging from about 6 to 244 days were recorded, and about six male and a couple of female infants were included in the cohort. Thymocytes were released mechanically from tissue and stored at -70 °C as pellets of roughly 9-31 million cells. Genomic DNA was extracted from frozen cell pellets with a QIAsymphony instrument. Using the immunoSEQ multiplex PCR assay, the TCRB and TCRAD loci were amplified from a standardized quantity of quality-controlled genomic DNA. Amplicons spanned the V(D)J region at a length sufficient to cover the CDR3 and identify V and J genes. Through the commercial immunoSEQ service, the amplicons were sequenced on an Illumina platform. Primer bias and sequencing errors were corrected using previously described methods, and TCRAD and TCRB definitions followed the IMGT database. The repertoires were analysed using immunoSEQ Analyzer 3.0 and VDJTools for basic statistics, V/J segment usage, diversity estimates, rarefaction and pairwise overlap. Diversity was estimated with Chao1, ChaoE, Efron-Thisted, Shannon and inverse Simpson indices, and also on datasets down-sampled to the smallest sample. Repertoire overlap was determined by strict matching of CDR3 nucleotide sequence, V gene and J gene, and Jaccard-based multidimensional scaling clustering was applied. On average, thymus samples gave 800,000 or so unique TCRB clonotypes, whereas blood samples gave about 92,000.

The chain is made from TRBV7-6 and TRBJ2-5; no D segment can be confidently identified. Material for sequencing was thymocytes. This clonotype originated in a boy under two years old with a congenital heart defect. Donor details come from another sample of the same person, matched by shared clones. The CDR3 protein sequence reads: CASSFSTTTPATQYF. In nucleotides, the sequence is TGTGCCAGCAGCTTCAGTACTACCACCCCTGCGACCCAGTACTTC.